This TCR beta chain emerged from a study of tumor T cells in aggressive B-cell lymphoma. The table came from immunoSEQ multiplex PCR; TCRdb's copy has only in-frame clones and leaves some out. The table shows 7,000 to 8,000 clones, with approximately 80% occurring only once. CDR3 length: 16 residues. CDR1 and CDR2 (germline): SGDLS, YYNGEE. V lost 0 bases and J 6 bases, leaving 19 bases between the germline ends. This TCR came from an adult with diffuse large B cell lymphoma. Sequenced sample: tumor tissue. The rearrangement uses TRBV9 and TRBJ2-7; TRBD1 might be the D (5 bases). DNA of the CDR3: TGTGCCAGCAGCGTAGATATGGGGCAGGCTCTGGGCGAGCAGTACTTC. Protein sequence: CASSVDMGQALGEQYF.